These T cell receptor beta chains were read from a single sample in a study of blood T cells in healthy people across ages. TCRdb ran MiXCR on the 5' RACE reads and lists one entry per CDR3 protein. The sample lists some 750,000 distinct CDR3 sequences, about a fifth occurring once. What was sequenced was blood. These receptors were collected from a man aged 65-85 years in good health. Both conserved end residues are part of each CDR3. Each record gives: CDR3 protein, CDR3 DNA, V gene, D gene, J gene, clone size. D genes are given only for firm matches. Size is stated for part of the rows, as once, few or many counts, or as a class when the clone is expanded.

CDR3aa: CASSPRDSTYSNQPQHF
CDR3nt: TGTGCCAGCAGTCCCCGGGACAGCACTTATAGCAATCAGCCCCAGCATTTT
v_gene: TRBV27
d_gene: TRBD1
j_gene: TRBJ1-5
abundance: few

CDR3aa: CSAEGSPSGQAMNTEAFF
CDR3nt: TGCAGTGCTGAAGGCAGTCCCTCGGGACAGGCTATGAACACTGAAGCTTTCTTT
v_gene: TRBV20-1
d_gene: TRBD1
j_gene: TRBJ1-1
abundance: few

CDR3aa: CSARQRGVTGELFF
CDR3nt: TGCAGTGCTAGACAACGGGGTGTCACCGGGGAGCTGTTTTTT
v_gene: TRBV20-1
d_gene: NA
j_gene: TRBJ2-2
abundance: few

CDR3aa: CASSLVTGSNTEAFF
CDR3nt: TGTGCCAGCAGCTTAGTAACGGGGTCGAACACTGAAGCTTTCTTT
v_gene: TRBV7-2
d_gene: NA
j_gene: TRBJ1-1
abundance: NA

CDR3aa: CAWTRTRGYTF
CDR3nt: TGTGCCTGGACAAGGACTCGTGGCTACACCTTC
v_gene: TRBV30
d_gene: NA
j_gene: TRBJ1-2
abundance: NA

CDR3aa: CASSPQGTGNPRTEAFF
CDR3nt: TGCGCCAGCAGCCCCCAGGGGACAGGGAACCCTCGAACTGAAGCTTTCTTT
v_gene: TRBV5-1
d_gene: TRBD1
j_gene: TRBJ1-1
abundance: few

CDR3aa: CASADTLGVTNTEAFF
CDR3nt: TGTGCCAGCGCGGACACGTTGGGGGTTACGAACACTGAAGCTTTCTTT
v_gene: TRBV6-2/TRBV6-3
d_gene: NA
j_gene: TRBJ1-1
abundance: few

CDR3aa: CSARDSGRGNPSPQHF
CDR3nt: TGCAGTGCTAGAGACAGCGGGAGGGGCAACCCTTCGCCCCAGCATTTT
v_gene: TRBV20-1
d_gene: NA
j_gene: TRBJ1-5
abundance: few

CDR3aa: CASSLRASVFVYIDEQFF
CDR3nt: TGTGCCAGCAGTTTGAGGGCTTCCGTGTTTGTTTATATTGATGAGCAGTTCTTC
v_gene: TRBV12-3/TRBV12-4
d_gene: NA
j_gene: TRBJ2-1
abundance: NA

CDR3aa: CATSDLALGRDTQYF
CDR3nt: TGTGCCACCAGTGATCTGGCCCTGGGCCGAGATACGCAGTATTTT
v_gene: TRBV24-1
d_gene: NA
j_gene: TRBJ2-3
abundance: few

CDR3aa: CASSLLGGRDAGEQFF
CDR3nt: TGTGCCAGCAGCTTATTGGGCGGGAGGGACGCCGGTGAGCAGTTCTTC
v_gene: TRBV7-3
d_gene: TRBD2
j_gene: TRBJ2-1
abundance: medium-sized

CDR3aa: CASSLGGMAYEQYF
CDR3nt: TGCGCCAGCAGCTTGGGAGGGATGGCCTACGAGCAGTACTTC
v_gene: TRBV5-1
d_gene: NA
j_gene: TRBJ2-7
abundance: NA

CDR3aa: CASSPDRAGQPQHF
CDR3nt: TGTGCCAGCAGCCCAGACAGGGCAGGTCAGCCCCAGCATTTT
v_gene: TRBV7-2
d_gene: TRBD1
j_gene: TRBJ1-5
abundance: NA

CDR3aa: CASRPGGWGNEKLFF
CDR3nt: TGTGCCAGCCGCCCTGGGGGTTGGGGAAATGAAAAACTGTTTTTT
v_gene: TRBV7-9
d_gene: NA
j_gene: TRBJ1-4
abundance: few

CDR3aa: CASSYSASHEQHF
CDR3nt: TGTGCCAGCAGTTACTCCGCGTCCCACGAGCAGCACTTC
v_gene: TRBV6-5
d_gene: NA
j_gene: TRBJ2-7
abundance: NA

CDR3aa: CASSYSTGLGEKLFF
CDR3nt: TGTGCCAGCAGTTACTCGACAGGGTTAGGTGAAAAACTGTTTTTT
v_gene: TRBV6-5
d_gene: TRBD1
j_gene: TRBJ1-4
abundance: NA

CDR3aa: CAINPRPDSYEQYF
CDR3nt: TGTGCCATCAACCCCAGACCCGACTCCTACGAGCAGTACTTC
v_gene: TRBV10-3
d_gene: NA
j_gene: TRBJ2-7
abundance: NA

CDR3aa: CASSLSSMGAATNEKLFF
CDR3nt: TGTGCCAGCAGCTTAAGTTCGATGGGGGCGGCGACTAATGAAAAACTGTTTTTT
v_gene: TRBV7-8
d_gene: NA
j_gene: TRBJ1-4
abundance: NA

CDR3aa: CASRRDTPGEQYF
CDR3nt: TGTGCCAGCAGAAGGGACACCCCCGGCGAGCAGTACTTC
v_gene: TRBV27
d_gene: NA
j_gene: TRBJ2-7
abundance: NA

CDR3aa: CASKTDRAGTGSYEQYF
CDR3nt: TGTGCCAGCAAAACTGACAGGGCTGGAACGGGGTCCTACGAGCAGTACTTC
v_gene: TRBV6-1
d_gene: TRBD1
j_gene: TRBJ2-7
abundance: once

CDR3aa: CSAWASGSQYF
CDR3nt: TGCAGTGCCTGGGCCAGTGGGTCCCAGTACTTC
v_gene: TRBV20-1
d_gene: NA
j_gene: TRBJ2-5
abundance: NA

CDR3aa: CASTGQTGNTEAFF
CDR3nt: TGTGCCAGCACAGGCCAGACAGGGAACACTGAAGCTTTCTTT
v_gene: TRBV12-3/TRBV12-4
d_gene: NA
j_gene: TRBJ1-1
abundance: many

CDR3aa: CASSSPPRGEQFF
CDR3nt: TGTGCCAGCAGTTCTCCCCCACGTGGGGAGCAGTTCTTC
v_gene: TRBV7-2
d_gene: NA
j_gene: TRBJ2-1
abundance: few

CDR3aa: CASSSNSGNTIYF
CDR3nt: TGTGCCAGCAGTTCGAACTCTGGAAACACCATATATTTT
v_gene: TRBV12-3/TRBV12-4
d_gene: NA
j_gene: TRBJ1-3
abundance: NA

CDR3aa: CASSLWSGEAGDTQYF
CDR3nt: TGTGCCAGCAGCTTATGGTCAGGGGAGGCGGGAGATACGCAGTATTTT
v_gene: TRBV7-6
d_gene: NA
j_gene: TRBJ2-3
abundance: NA

CDR3aa: CASAPGSAGNKSTGELFF
CDR3nt: TGTGCCAGCGCCCCCGGGTCAGCGGGAAATAAGAGCACCGGGGAGCTGTTTTTT
v_gene: TRBV5-5
d_gene: TRBD2
j_gene: TRBJ2-2
abundance: NA

CDR3aa: CASSQGTGNYEQYF
CDR3nt: TGTGCCAGCAGCCAAGGGACAGGGAACTACGAGCAGTACTTC
v_gene: TRBV14
d_gene: TRBD1
j_gene: TRBJ2-7
abundance: NA

CDR3aa: CASSPGTTHYEQYF
CDR3nt: TGTGCCAGCTCACCGGGGACAACTCACTACGAGCAGTACTTC
v_gene: TRBV18
d_gene: NA
j_gene: TRBJ2-7
abundance: NA

CDR3aa: CATFKRRGVLYNERFF
CDR3nt: TGTGCCACCTTCAAAAGGAGGGGAGTGCTCTACAATGAGCGGTTCTTC
v_gene: TRBV24-1
d_gene: NA
j_gene: TRBJ2-7
abundance: few

CDR3aa: CASSFRAGMWSTEAFF
CDR3nt: TGTGCCAGCAGTTTCAGGGCAGGAATGTGGAGCACTGAAGCTTTCTTT
v_gene: TRBV27
d_gene: NA
j_gene: TRBJ1-1
abundance: NA

CDR3aa: CSVESQGNREQYF
CDR3nt: TGCAGCGTTGAGAGTCAGGGAAATCGGGAGCAGTACTTC
v_gene: TRBV29-1
d_gene: NA
j_gene: TRBJ2-7
abundance: few

CDR3aa: CASTTWTGKSSYEQYF
CDR3nt: TGTGCCAGCACCACTTGGACGGGTAAAAGCTCCTACGAGCAGTACTTC
v_gene: TRBV12-3/TRBV12-4
d_gene: NA
j_gene: TRBJ2-7
abundance: few

CDR3aa: CASRSGRAGTDTQYF
CDR3nt: TGTGCCAGTCGTAGCGGGAGGGCCGGCACAGATACGCAGTATTTT
v_gene: TRBV19
d_gene: TRBD2
j_gene: TRBJ2-3
abundance: NA

CDR3aa: CASSGTGGSYNEQFF
CDR3nt: TGTGCCAGCAGCGGGACAGGGGGCTCCTACAATGAGCAGTTCTTC
v_gene: TRBV2
d_gene: TRBD1
j_gene: TRBJ2-1
abundance: few

CDR3aa: CASSLWQFSYNEQFF
CDR3nt: TGTGCCAGCAGCTTGTGGCAGTTCTCCTACAATGAGCAGTTCTTC
v_gene: TRBV7-9
d_gene: NA
j_gene: TRBJ2-1
abundance: few

CDR3aa: CASSFLSGSEAFF
CDR3nt: TGTGCCAGCAGCTTTCTGTCAGGGAGTGAAGCTTTCTTT
v_gene: TRBV5-6
d_gene: NA
j_gene: TRBJ1-1
abundance: NA

CDR3aa: CAISFATAETQYF
CDR3nt: TGTGCCATCAGTTTCGCGACAGCGGAGACCCAGTACTTC
v_gene: TRBV10-3
d_gene: NA
j_gene: TRBJ2-5
abundance: NA

CDR3aa: CASSYSSLAGGQDEQFF
CDR3nt: TGTGCCAGCAGTTACTCCTCCCTAGCGGGAGGGCAGGATGAGCAGTTCTTC
v_gene: TRBV6-5
d_gene: TRBD2
j_gene: TRBJ2-1
abundance: few

CDR3aa: CSVRTSYNEQSF
CDR3nt: TGCAGTGTTCGGACATCTTACAATGAGCAGTCCTTC
v_gene: TRBV20-1
d_gene: NA
j_gene: TRBJ2-1
abundance: few

CDR3aa: CASSLDPGRSHKNIQYF
CDR3nt: TGTGCCAGCAGCTTAGACCCCGGACGCTCGCACAAAAACATTCAGTACTTC
v_gene: TRBV7-6
d_gene: NA
j_gene: TRBJ2-4
abundance: NA

CDR3aa: CAWSGRQGSIEKLFF
CDR3nt: TGTGCCTGGAGTGGCCGACAGGGATCCATTGAAAAACTGTTTTTT
v_gene: TRBV30
d_gene: TRBD1
j_gene: TRBJ1-4
abundance: few

CDR3aa: CASSYGGNGSPLHF
CDR3nt: TGTGCCAGCAGTTACGGCGGAAACGGCTCACCCCTCCACTTT
v_gene: TRBV6-6
d_gene: NA
j_gene: TRBJ1-6
abundance: NA

CDR3aa: CSAEDAGGNTIYF
CDR3nt: TGCAGTGCTGAGGATGCCGGTGGAAACACCATATATTTT
v_gene: TRBV20-1
d_gene: NA
j_gene: TRBJ1-3
abundance: NA

CDR3aa: CASSLGGSLGANVLTF
CDR3nt: TGTGCCAGCAGCTTAGGAGGGAGCTTGGGGGCCAACGTCCTGACTTTC
v_gene: TRBV7-8
d_gene: NA
j_gene: TRBJ2-6
abundance: NA

CDR3aa: CASSLRTGANYGYTF
CDR3nt: TGTGCCAGCAGTTTAAGGACAGGAGCTAACTATGGCTACACCTTC
v_gene: TRBV12-3/TRBV12-4
d_gene: TRBD1
j_gene: TRBJ1-2
abundance: many

CDR3aa: CSVPGRYSYEQYF
CDR3nt: TGCAGCGTCCCTGGACGGTACTCCTACGAGCAGTACTTC
v_gene: TRBV29-1
d_gene: NA
j_gene: TRBJ2-7
abundance: NA

CDR3aa: CASSSTAYSNQPQHF
CDR3nt: TGTGCCAGCAGTTCGACGGCGTATAGCAATCAGCCCCAGCATTTT
v_gene: TRBV6-5
d_gene: NA
j_gene: TRBJ1-5
abundance: NA

CDR3aa: CASSPPWASISGANVLTF
CDR3nt: TGTGCCAGCAGTCCTCCATGGGCCTCGATCTCCGGGGCCAACGTCCTGACTTTC
v_gene: TRBV28
d_gene: NA
j_gene: TRBJ2-6
abundance: NA

CDR3aa: CASSDLGQGIHLDYGYTF
CDR3nt: TGTGCCAGCTCGGACCTAGGACAGGGGATTCATCTAGACTATGGCTACACCTTC
v_gene: TRBV2
d_gene: TRBD1
j_gene: TRBJ1-2
abundance: NA

CDR3aa: CASSYSWQEASKQGQFF
CDR3nt: TGTGCCAGCAGTTACTCCTGGCAGGAAGCCTCTAAACAAGGGCAGTTCTTC
v_gene: TRBV6-5
d_gene: NA
j_gene: TRBJ2-1
abundance: NA

CDR3aa: CASSLGGQGRYGYTF
CDR3nt: TGCGCCAGCAGCTTGGGCGGACAGGGACGATATGGCTACACCTTC
v_gene: TRBV5-1
d_gene: TRBD1
j_gene: TRBJ1-2
abundance: NA

CDR3aa: CASSTLLGEGYEQYF
CDR3nt: TGTGCCAGCAGCACCCTACTTGGGGAGGGCTACGAGCAGTACTTC
v_gene: TRBV11-2
d_gene: TRBD2
j_gene: TRBJ2-7
abundance: few

CDR3aa: CSARPEEKLFF
CDR3nt: TGCAGTGCTAGACCCGAAGAAAAACTGTTTTTT
v_gene: TRBV20-1
d_gene: NA
j_gene: TRBJ1-4
abundance: few

CDR3aa: CASEAGLAGNNEQFF
CDR3nt: TGTGCCAGCGAAGCGGGACTAGCGGGAAACAATGAGCAGTTCTTC
v_gene: TRBV9
d_gene: TRBD2
j_gene: TRBJ2-1
abundance: NA

CDR3aa: CASRGTSGASSYEQYF
CDR3nt: TGTGCCAGCAGGGGGACTAGCGGGGCATCCTCCTACGAGCAGTACTTC
v_gene: TRBV28
d_gene: TRBD2
j_gene: TRBJ2-7
abundance: NA

CDR3aa: CAISEGGEWRASETQYF
CDR3nt: TGTGCCATCAGTGAGGGGGGCGAATGGCGGGCTTCAGAGACCCAGTACTTC
v_gene: TRBV10-3
d_gene: NA
j_gene: TRBJ2-5
abundance: NA

CDR3aa: CASRKNPGVETQYF
CDR3nt: TGTGCCAGCAGAAAAAATCCAGGGGTAGAGACCCAGTACTTC
v_gene: TRBV12-3/TRBV12-4
d_gene: NA
j_gene: TRBJ2-5
abundance: NA

CDR3aa: CSARRSGRATDTQYF
CDR3nt: TGCAGTGCCCGCCGTAGTGGGAGAGCCACAGATACGCAGTATTTT
v_gene: TRBV20-1
d_gene: NA
j_gene: TRBJ2-3
abundance: NA

CDR3aa: CASSQDFRGFRDGYTF
CDR3nt: TGTGCCAGCAGCCAAGATTTCAGAGGGTTTAGGGATGGCTACACCTTC
v_gene: TRBV14
d_gene: NA
j_gene: TRBJ1-2
abundance: few

CDR3aa: CASPGGYNEQFF
CDR3nt: TGTGCCAGTCCGGGGGGCTACAATGAGCAGTTCTTC
v_gene: TRBV2
d_gene: TRBD2
j_gene: TRBJ2-1
abundance: NA